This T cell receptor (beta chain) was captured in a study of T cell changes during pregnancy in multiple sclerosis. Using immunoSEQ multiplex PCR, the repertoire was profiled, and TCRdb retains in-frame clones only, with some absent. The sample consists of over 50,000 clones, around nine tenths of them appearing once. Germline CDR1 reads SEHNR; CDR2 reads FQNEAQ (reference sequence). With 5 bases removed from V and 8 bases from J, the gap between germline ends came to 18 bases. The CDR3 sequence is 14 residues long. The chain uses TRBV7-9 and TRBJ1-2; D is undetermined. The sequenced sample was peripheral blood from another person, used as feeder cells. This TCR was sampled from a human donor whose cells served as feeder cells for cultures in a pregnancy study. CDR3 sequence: CASSPRTVALGYTF. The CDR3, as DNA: TGTGCCAGCAGCCCCCGGACGGTGGCGTTGGGCTACACCTTC.